This T cell receptor beta chain derives from a study of cytomegalovirus exposure and HLA in healthy donors (dated by TCRdb to about 2017). For the study in its entirety: An earlier analysis of approximately 590 of the donors reported approximately 300 Gb of sequence data and some 120 million unique TCR beta sequences from about 200 million T cells. Across about 380 genotyped donors of the cohort, an average of about 240,000 unique TCR beta nucleotide sequences per donor were sequenced, and 15% to 20% of those sequences were non-productive. The study aimed to test whether signatures of past pathogen exposure could be identified by cataloging public T cell receptors. A later genetic analysis used genome-wide SNP genotypes for about 65% of the roughly 670 donors, treating that subset as a discovery cohort. HLA typing included class I and class II loci at four-digit resolution. The study combined high-throughput TCR immunosequencing, statistical association of individual TCRs with disease status, and machine learning to predict cytomegalovirus infection status. The later analysis used no new phenotypic data to find candidate immune exposures, relying instead on TCR beta sequences and their occurrence across donors. Besides the first cohort of 666 subjects, a separate validation cohort made up of about 120 different subjects was used. The number of donors typed differed by locus, with roughly 629-640 for A, B, C, DRB1 and DQB1, roughly 520 for DQA1, 600 to 610 for DPA1, and approximately 470 for DPB1. A later analysis re-examined previously published TCR beta repertoires from just over 650 donors and added high-resolution HLA genotyping to investigate patterns of TCR occurrence. Alongside the repertoire data, information on donor age, sex, ethnicity and CMV serostatus was compiled. Approximately 310 gigabases of sequencing data and tens of millions of unique TCR sequences made up an early release that covered approximately 700 HLA-typed donors. Of the roughly 390 genotyped donors, approximately 83% fell in the genetic ancestry cluster associated with self-reported Caucasian donors. Using immunosequencing, the study profiled T cell repertoires from approximately 700 subjects and related those repertoires to cytomegalovirus serostatus. Every repertoire in the discovery cohort had been generated on one and the same sequencing platform. To decide whether each TCR beta V gene segment behaved as functional or pseudogenic, an earlier analysis of approximately 620 of the donors relied on high-throughput TCR beta sequencing. Because of strong linkage in the cohort, five DR-DQ haplotypes were treated as single units for association and clustering.

The cohort consisted of hundreds of healthy bone marrow donors. At the time of sampling, all cohort members were nominally healthy, though unrecorded immune exposures were likely present. The donor was CMV seronegative and was included in the group of about 400 seronegative cohort members. A peripheral blood sample was provided by each donor, and peripheral blood mononuclear cells were used for TCR beta sequencing. Genomic DNA was extracted from the blood cell samples with the Qiagen DNeasy Blood Extraction Kit. Library prep was done by the immunoSEQ multiplex PCR assay. A mixture of 60 forward primers for TCR Vbeta segments and 13 reverse primers for TCR Jbeta segments was used in the multiplex PCR. The CDR3 region of rearranged TCR beta genes was amplified from genomic DNA with a multiplex PCR assay. The Illumina HiSeq System was used to sequence the amplified TCR beta libraries as 87-base-pair reads. From the authors' description of their analysis: A later analysis counted approximately 74 million unique TCR beta chains across the 666 repertoires, and around 9.9 million of these chains were shared by at least two donors. Raw reads were error-corrected and collapsed into unique sequences with a nearest-neighbor algorithm that merged closely related sequences to remove PCR and sequencing errors. V, D and J gene segments were assigned by aligning CDR3 sequences to IMGT reference sequences. For a sequence to be retained, a match of at least six nucleotides was required to both a V gene segment and a J gene segment. Rearrangements were classified as productive when the CDR3 lacked stop codons and remained in frame with V and J, and all other rearrangements were classified as non-productive. CDR3 was defined according to IMGT convention as the region running from the second conserved V-encoded cysteine to the conserved J-encoded phenylalanine. The earlier analysis of some 550 of the donors excluded any sequence lacking an unambiguous match to a single V gene segment. An earlier analysis of fewer than 650 of the donors classified V segments as functional when productive rearrangements were above 56.7% and as segregating when the standard deviation between donors was above 5%. To diagnose cytomegalovirus status from the catalog of TCR beta chain sequences, a statistical classification framework was built. In a later analysis, V and J genes were assigned by comparing TCR nucleotide sequences against IMGT/GENE-DB human TR gene sequences. In a later analysis, CDR3 sequences and most-parsimonious VDJ recombination scenarios were assigned using the TCRdist pipeline. In a later analysis, every TCR beta chain was defined by the combination of its CDR3 amino acid sequence and its V-gene family, and reads without a unique V-gene family were dropped. In a later analysis, nearly 600 highly shared, low-generation-probability nucleotide sequences were removed to address suspected cross-contamination and a sequencing artifact. In a later analysis, a clonal expansion index for each public chain was calculated from normalized within-repertoire ranks of inferred template counts. Generation probabilities in a later analysis came from a VDJ recombination model fitted to out-of-frame rearrangements, and those results were checked against IGoR. A later analysis scored TCR-TCR, TCR-HLA and TCR-CMV co-occurrence with hypergeometric tests, applying a repertoire-size bias correction to TCR pairs. To estimate false discovery rates, a later analysis permuted the HLA or CMV assignments 20 times. In a later analysis, co-occurring TCRs were grouped using DBSCAN, with TCRdist sequence similarity added in when clustering inside HLA-allele-positive subsets. Co-occurrence clustering excluded repertoires with fewer than 30,000 or more than 120,000 public chains, plus five with anomalous nucleotide sharing. TCRdb mirrors the immuneACCESS table, restricted to in-frame sequences. Some clones are absent from its copies; in checked studies, under half trace to an unresolved V gene, and the reason for the others is unknown. From that table come the V and J calls and clone size; the DNA was used to work out D and trimming. In all, the sample holds about 180,000 clones, and roughly four fifths of those were seen once. The ten largest clones take up 4.8% of the sample.

This clone has a single count. Its antigen is still unknown. No quality values exist for individual bases; no much larger clone is one base distant. What the authors observed across the whole study: In a later analysis, HLA-associated TCR beta chains showed more clonal expansion and lower generation probabilities than non-associated chains that were equally common. A group of highly shared sequence variants was considered likely to be a technical artifact of the sequencing pipeline. A further reported finding was that TCR beta sequences accurately predicted the HLA-A and HLA-B alleles for most subjects in the first cohort. Roughly uniform sequencing depth across donors was assumed in presence/absence analyses, although this assumption may not hold. Across donors, most TCR sequences were observed very rarely, whereas some public TCRs were present in many individuals. A later analysis found that TCR association rates varied across HLA loci, with DRB1 alleles showing the most associated TCRs and HLA-C alleles the fewest. Because counts were too low, about 15 rarely observed V segments, including chromosome 9 orphons, were left out of the earlier analysis of 587 of the donors. A later analysis reported that several top co-occurrence clusters appeared linked to parvovirus B19, influenza, CMV and Epstein-Barr virus. According to a later genetic analysis, donors in an Asian-associated ancestry cluster had fewer N-insertions in productive TCRs than the roughly 700-donor mean. When HLA alleles, especially DR and DQ, strongly co-occurred, attributing TCR associations to individual alleles was difficult. In an earlier analysis of 500 to 650 of the donors, most TCR beta V segments appeared in productive rearrangements about 87% or about 30% of the time, broadly matching IMGT annotations. A total of roughly 160 TCR beta chains were listed by the study as associated with cytomegalovirus. Specific HLA alleles were associated with 15,000 to 20,000 TCR beta sequences at a false discovery rate of 0.05 in a later analysis. Some IMGT-functional V segments, including TRBV6-2 and TRBV6-3, could not be told apart with the 87-base-pair reads, so those segments were excluded. A later genetic analysis associated a missense DCLRE1C variant with V-gene and J-gene trimming of TCR beta chains, and an independent cohort replicated the association. Immune exposure information for the cohort was limited to CMV serostatus. In both the original and validation cohorts, the classifier was reported to diagnose cytomegalovirus status with high specificity and sensitivity. A few of the identified cytomegalovirus-associated TCR beta chains were confirmed in vitro to be specific for cytomegalovirus antigens. Linkage disequilibrium might explain the correlated functional status among segregating V segments, but an unknown experimental factor could not be ruled out. In a later analysis, most CMV-associated TCR beta chains were found to appear HLA-restricted, with HLA associations seemingly driven largely by CMV exposure. Because HLA typing was missing for some donors at each locus, association tests included only the typed subset. This cohort had only TCR beta chains sequenced, and the lack of alpha or paired-chain data limited which features could be detected. The authors suggested that the approach could potentially be extended to other disease states and immunological phenotypes.

V loses 6 bases, J loses 3 bases, and the germline ends lie 15 bases apart. The germline V gene (reference sequence) sets CDR1 to MNHEY and CDR2 to SMNVEV. The CDR3 holds 14 amino acids from the cysteine to the phenylalanine. The DNA shown is the 42-base CDR3, in frame from base 1. Recombination connected TRBV27 to TRBJ2-7; perhaps TRBD1 is the D gene, with 6 bases matching. Source material: PBMCs. This clonotype originated in a man between 18 and 35 years old in good health and CMV-seronegative. The sequenced DNA: TGTGCCAGCAGACGAACAGGGCAGGGCTACGAGCAGTACTTC. Its product reads: CASRRTGQGYEQYF.